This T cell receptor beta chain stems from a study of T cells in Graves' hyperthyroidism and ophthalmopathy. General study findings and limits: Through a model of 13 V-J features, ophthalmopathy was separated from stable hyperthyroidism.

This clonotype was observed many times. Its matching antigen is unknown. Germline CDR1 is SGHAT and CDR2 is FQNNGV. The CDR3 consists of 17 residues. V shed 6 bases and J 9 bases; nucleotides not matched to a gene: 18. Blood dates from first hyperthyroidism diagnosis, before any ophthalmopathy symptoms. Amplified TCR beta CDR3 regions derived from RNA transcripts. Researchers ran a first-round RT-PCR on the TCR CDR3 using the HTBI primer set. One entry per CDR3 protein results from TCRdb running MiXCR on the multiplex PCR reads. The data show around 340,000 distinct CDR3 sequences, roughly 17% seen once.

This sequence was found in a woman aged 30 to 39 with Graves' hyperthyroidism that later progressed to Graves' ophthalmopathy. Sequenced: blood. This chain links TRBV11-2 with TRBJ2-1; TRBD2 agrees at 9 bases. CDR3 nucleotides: TGTGCCAGCAGAACCCACCAGGGGCTAGCGGGATCCAGTGAGCAGTTCTTC. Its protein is CASRTHQGLAGSSEQFF.